This TCR beta chain came from a study of T-cell reconstitution after alpha-beta-depleted transplantation in children. V was pared by 6 bases and J by 7 bases, with 18 bases between. The length of the CDR3 is 14 residues. Unique molecular identifiers tagged the TCRbeta library. Each CDR3 protein is one row after TCRdb ran MiXCR on the PCR reads. The sample lists approximately 270,000 distinct CDR3 sequences, more than 8% occurring once. The sequence derives from a human donor who donated a stem cell graft to a child with SCID. The V call is TRBV12-3 or TRBV12-4, the J call TRBJ1-2; tentative D call: TRBD1 (6 bases). Sequenced material: PBMCs from the stem cell graft donor, taken from the stem cell graft. The CDR3 nucleotides are TGTGCCAGCAGCTCGTCGGACAGTTCCTCTGGCTACACCTTC. This translates into CASSSSDSSSGYTF.